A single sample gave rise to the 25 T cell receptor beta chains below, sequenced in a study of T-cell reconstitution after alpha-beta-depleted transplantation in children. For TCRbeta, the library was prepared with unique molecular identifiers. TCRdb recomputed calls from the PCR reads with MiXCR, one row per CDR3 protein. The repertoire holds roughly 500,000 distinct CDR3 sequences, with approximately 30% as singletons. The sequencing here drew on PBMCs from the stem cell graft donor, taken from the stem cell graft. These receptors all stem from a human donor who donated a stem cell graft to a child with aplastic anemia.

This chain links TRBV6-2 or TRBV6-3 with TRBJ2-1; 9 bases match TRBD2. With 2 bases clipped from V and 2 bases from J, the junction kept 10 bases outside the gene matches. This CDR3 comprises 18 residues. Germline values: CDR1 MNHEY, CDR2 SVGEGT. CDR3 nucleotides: TGTGCCAGCAGTTACCGTATTAGCGGGAGCTCCACCTACAATGAGCAGTTCTTC. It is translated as CASSYRISGSSTYNEQFF.

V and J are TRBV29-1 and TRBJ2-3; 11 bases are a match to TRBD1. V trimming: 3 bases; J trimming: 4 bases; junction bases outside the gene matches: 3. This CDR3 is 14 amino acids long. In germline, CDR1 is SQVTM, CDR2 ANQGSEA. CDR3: CSVEVGQGADTQYF. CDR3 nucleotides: TGCAGCGTTGAGGTGGGACAGGGGGCAGATACGCAGTATTTT.

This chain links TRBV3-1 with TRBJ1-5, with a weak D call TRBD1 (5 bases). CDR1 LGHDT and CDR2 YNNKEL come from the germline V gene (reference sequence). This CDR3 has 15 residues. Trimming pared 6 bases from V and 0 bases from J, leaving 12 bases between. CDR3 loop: CASRPPGGSNQPQHF. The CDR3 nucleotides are TGTGCCAGCAGACCTCCGGGGGGTAGCAATCAGCCCCAGCATTTT.

DNA of the CDR3: TGTGCCAGCAGCTATACAGGGGGTCGGAGAGAGACCCAGTACTTC. Translating it yields CASSYTGGRRETQYF. This rearrangement joins TRBV12-3 or TRBV12-4 to TRBJ2-5; the match to TRBD1 covers 8 bases. The length of the CDR3 is 15 residues. The J segment lost 4 bases and the V segment lost 6 bases, leaving 10 bases of the junction unmatched.

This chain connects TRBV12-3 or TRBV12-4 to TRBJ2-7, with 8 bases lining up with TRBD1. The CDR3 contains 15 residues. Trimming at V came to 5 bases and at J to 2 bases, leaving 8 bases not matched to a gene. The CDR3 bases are TGTGCCAGCAGTCCCAGGACAGGGAAGGCCTACGAGCAGTACTTC. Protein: CASSPRTGKAYEQYF.

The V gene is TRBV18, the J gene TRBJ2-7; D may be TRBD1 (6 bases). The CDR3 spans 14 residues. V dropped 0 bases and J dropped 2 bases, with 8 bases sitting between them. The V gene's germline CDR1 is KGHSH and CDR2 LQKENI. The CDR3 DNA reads TGTGCCAGCTCACCACCGGACAGCACCTACGAGCAGTACTTC. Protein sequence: CASSPPDSTYEQYF.

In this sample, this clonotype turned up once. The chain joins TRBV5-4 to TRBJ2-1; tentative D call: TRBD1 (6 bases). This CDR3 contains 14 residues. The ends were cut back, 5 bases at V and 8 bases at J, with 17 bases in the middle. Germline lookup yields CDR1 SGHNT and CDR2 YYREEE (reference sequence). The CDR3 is CASRQVGQLDEQFF. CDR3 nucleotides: TGTGCCAGCAGACAAGTCGGACAGTTGGATGAGCAGTTCTTC.

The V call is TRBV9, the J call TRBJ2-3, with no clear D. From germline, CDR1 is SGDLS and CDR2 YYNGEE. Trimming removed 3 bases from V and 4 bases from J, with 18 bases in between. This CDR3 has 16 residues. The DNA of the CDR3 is TGTGCCAGCAGCGCCGGCCGTTTGTTAGTCCCAGATACGCAGTATTTT. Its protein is CASSAGRLLVPDTQYF.

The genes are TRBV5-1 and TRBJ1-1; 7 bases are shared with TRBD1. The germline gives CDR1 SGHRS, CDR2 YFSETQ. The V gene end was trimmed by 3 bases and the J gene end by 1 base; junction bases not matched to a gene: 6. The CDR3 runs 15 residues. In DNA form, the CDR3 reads TGCGCCAGCAGCTATCAAGGACAGGAGAACACTGAAGCTTTCTTT. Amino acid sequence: CASSYQGQENTEAFF.

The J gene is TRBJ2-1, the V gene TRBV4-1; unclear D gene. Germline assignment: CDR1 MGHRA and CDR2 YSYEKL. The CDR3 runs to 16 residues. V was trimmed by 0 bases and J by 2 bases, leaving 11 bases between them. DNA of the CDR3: TGCGCCAGCAGCCAAGATTTGCGTCCCACCTACAATGAGCAGTTCTTC. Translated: CASSQDLRPTYNEQFF.

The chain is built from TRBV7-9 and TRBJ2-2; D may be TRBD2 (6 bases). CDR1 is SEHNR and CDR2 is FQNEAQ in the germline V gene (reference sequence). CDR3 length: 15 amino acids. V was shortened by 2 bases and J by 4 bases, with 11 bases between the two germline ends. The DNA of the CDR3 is TGTGCCAGCAGCTTACGGGCGGGAAGCACCGGGGAGCTGTTTTTT. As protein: CASSLRAGSTGELFF.

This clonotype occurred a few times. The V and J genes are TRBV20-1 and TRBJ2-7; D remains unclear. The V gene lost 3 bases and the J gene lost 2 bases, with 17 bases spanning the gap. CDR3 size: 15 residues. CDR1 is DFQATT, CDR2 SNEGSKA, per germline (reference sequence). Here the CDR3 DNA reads TGCAGTGCTAGGACCTTCAAACATGGTCCCTACGAGCAGTACTTC. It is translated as CSARTFKHGPYEQYF.

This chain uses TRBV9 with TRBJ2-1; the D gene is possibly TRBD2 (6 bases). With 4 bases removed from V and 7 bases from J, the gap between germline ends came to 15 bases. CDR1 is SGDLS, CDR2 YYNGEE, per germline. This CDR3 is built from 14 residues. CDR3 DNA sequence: TGTGCCAGCAGCCCCATAGGGACTCCGAATGAGCAGTTCTTC. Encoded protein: CASSPIGTPNEQFF.

The CDR3 DNA reads TGCAGCGTTGAAGAGGTTACAGAAGTTGAGCAGTTCTTC. Protein sequence: CSVEEVTEVEQFF. V gene TRBV29-1 combines with J gene TRBJ2-1; D not resolved. Germline-derived CDR1 and CDR2 are SQVTM and ANQGSEA. V lost 0 bases to trimming and J lost 9 bases, with 12 bases between them. This CDR3 contains 13 residues.

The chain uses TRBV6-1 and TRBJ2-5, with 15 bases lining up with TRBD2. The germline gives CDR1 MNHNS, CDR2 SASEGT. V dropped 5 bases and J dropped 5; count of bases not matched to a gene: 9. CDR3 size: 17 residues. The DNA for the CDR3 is TGTGCCAGCAGTACGACGGGGACTAGCGGGAGGTGGGAGACCCAGTACTTC. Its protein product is CASSTTGTSGRWETQYF.

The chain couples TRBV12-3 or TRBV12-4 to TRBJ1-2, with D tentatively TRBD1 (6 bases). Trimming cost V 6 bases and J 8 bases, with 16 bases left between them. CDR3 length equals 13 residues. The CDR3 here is CASSPRQERGYTF. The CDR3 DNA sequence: TGTGCCAGCAGCCCCCGACAGGAACGCGGCTACACCTTC.

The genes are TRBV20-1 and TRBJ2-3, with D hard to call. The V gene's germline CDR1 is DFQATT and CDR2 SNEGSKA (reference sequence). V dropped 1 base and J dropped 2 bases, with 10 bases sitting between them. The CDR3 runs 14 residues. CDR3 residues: CSARGGVLTDTQYF. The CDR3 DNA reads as TGCAGTGCTAGAGGCGGCGTACTCACAGATACGCAGTATTTT.

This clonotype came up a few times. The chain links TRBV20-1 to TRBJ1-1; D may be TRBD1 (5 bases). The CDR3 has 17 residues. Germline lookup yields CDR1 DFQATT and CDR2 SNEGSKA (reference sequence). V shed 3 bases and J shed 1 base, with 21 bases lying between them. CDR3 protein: CSASEYGRQLANTEAFF. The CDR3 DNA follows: TGCAGTGCTAGCGAGTACGGTCGACAGCTCGCGAACACTGAAGCTTTCTTT.

The CDR3 here is CSARRTSGGTDTQYF. The CDR3 DNA is TGCAGTGCCAGACGGACTAGCGGGGGGACAGATACGCAGTATTTT. This rearrangement joins TRBV20-1 to TRBJ2-3; TRBD2 matches 14 bases. Per germline, CDR1 DFQATT and CDR2 SNEGSKA (reference sequence). This CDR3 contains 15 residues. Germline trimming cut 6 bases from V and 3 bases from J; bases unmatched to any gene: 5.

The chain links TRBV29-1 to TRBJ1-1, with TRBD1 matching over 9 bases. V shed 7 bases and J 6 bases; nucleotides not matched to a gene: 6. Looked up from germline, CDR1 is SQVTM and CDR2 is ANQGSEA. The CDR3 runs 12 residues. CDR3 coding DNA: TGCAGCGCCGGACAGGGGTCCCCTGAAGCTTTCTTT. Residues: CSAGQGSPEAFF.

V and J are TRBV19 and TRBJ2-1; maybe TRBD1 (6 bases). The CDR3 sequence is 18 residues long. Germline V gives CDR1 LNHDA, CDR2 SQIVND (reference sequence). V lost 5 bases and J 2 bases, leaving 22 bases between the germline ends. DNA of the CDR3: TGTGCCAGTAGTCTAAACCGGGGACATACCTTCGCCTACAATGAGCAGTTCTTC. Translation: CASSLNRGHTFAYNEQFF.

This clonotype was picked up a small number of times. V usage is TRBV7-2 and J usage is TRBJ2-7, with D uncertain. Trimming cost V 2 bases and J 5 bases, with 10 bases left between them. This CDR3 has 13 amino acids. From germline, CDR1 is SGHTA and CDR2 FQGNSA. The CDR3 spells CASSLLWHHEQYV. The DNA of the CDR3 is TGTGCCAGCAGCTTATTATGGCACCACGAGCAGTACGTC.

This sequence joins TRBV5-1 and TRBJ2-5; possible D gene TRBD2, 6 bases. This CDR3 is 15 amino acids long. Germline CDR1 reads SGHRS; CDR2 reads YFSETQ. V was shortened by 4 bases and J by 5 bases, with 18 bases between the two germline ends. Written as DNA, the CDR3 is TGCGCCAGCAGCCCTCTCTCCCGGGGGTCGGAGACCCAGTACTTC. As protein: CASSPLSRGSETQYF.

Here the CDR3 reads CSASPRTSGGYNEQFF. CDR3 DNA: TGCAGTGCAAGCCCCCGGACTAGCGGAGGGTACAATGAGCAGTTCTTC. This chain joins TRBV20-1 and TRBJ2-1; 10 bases match TRBD2. CDR3 length: 16 residues. Germline V gives CDR1 DFQATT, CDR2 SNEGSKA (reference sequence). With V trimmed by 6 bases and J by 4 bases, 12 bases remained unmatched.

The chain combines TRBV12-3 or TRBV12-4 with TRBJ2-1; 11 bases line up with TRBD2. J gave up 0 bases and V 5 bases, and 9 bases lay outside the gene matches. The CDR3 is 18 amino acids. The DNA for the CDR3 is TGTGCCAGCAGTAGCCGGGAGGGACTAGCGGACTCCTACAATGAGCAGTTCTTC. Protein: CASSSREGLADSYNEQFF.